The sequence of this TCR beta chain was determined in a study of blood T cell repertoires in COVID-19. All enrollees were about 18 to 100 years old and from 20 to 25 US areas. The germline gives CDR1 SQVTM, CDR2 ANQGSEA. CDR3 length: 13 residues. V lost 6 bases, J lost 2 bases, and 14 bases lay in between. Repertoires were generated with immunoSEQ multiplex PCR, while TCRdb's copy carries only in-frame clones and drops some. The profile shows a few hundred thousand clones, 80% to 90% of them singletons. The sample consisted of PBMCs or T cells enriched from blood (not recorded which). The V and J genes are TRBV29-1 and TRBJ2-7; weak D call: TRBD2 (5 bases). The receptor was isolated from a man younger than 35 who had recovered from COVID-19. The CDR3 is CSVKRTLTYEQYF. CDR3 bases: TGCAGCGTCAAGAGGACTCTAACCTACGAGCAGTACTTC.